The 18 T cell receptor beta chains below were found in one sample sequenced in a study of blood T cell repertoires in COVID-19. The method was immunoSEQ multiplex PCR; TCRdb's version includes in-frame clones alone and lacks a portion of them. The sample has about 67,000 clones, more than 75% seen once. The source material was peripheral blood. The receptors were sampled from a man aged 45-65 years with active COVID-19.

The chain carries TRBV9 and TRBJ1-1; TRBD1 agrees at 10 bases. The CDR3 totals 16 residues. Germline V gene sequence: CDR1 SGDLS, CDR2 YYNGEE. The V segment lost 2 bases and the J segment 4 bases; nucleotides outside the gene matches: 8. CDR3 sequence (DNA): TGTGCCAGCAGCGTGGGCACCGGACAGGGGGGCACTGAAGCTTTCTTT. It encodes CASSVGTGQGGTEAFF.

The CDR3 nucleotides are TGCAGCGTTAGGGACCCCGGGGGGTACGAGCAGTACTTC. Encoded protein: CSVRDPGGYEQYF. The chain is built from TRBV29-1 and TRBJ2-7, with 7 bases lining up with TRBD2. Germline lookup yields CDR1 SQVTM and CDR2 ANQGSEA. Trimming at V came to 5 bases and at J to 4 bases, leaving 8 bases not matched to a gene. The CDR3 length is 13 residues.

The chain has TRBV14 and TRBJ2-7, with D possibly being TRBD1 (6 bases). The V gene lost 4 bases and the J gene lost 6 bases, with 22 bases spanning the gap. The CDR3 is made up of 16 amino acids. CDR1 is SGHDN and CDR2 is FVKESK in the germline V gene. The CDR3 DNA reads as TGTGCCAGCAGCCCCTTCTTCGATAATTCACAGGGCGAGCAGTACTTC. The encoded protein is CASSPFFDNSQGEQYF. Full variable domain (missing parts from reference TRBV14 and TRBJ2-7): EAGVTQFPSHSVIEKGQTVTLRCDPISGHDNLYWYRRVMGKEIKFLLHFVKESKQDESGMPNNRFLAERTGGTYSTLKVQPAELEDSGVYFCASSPFFDNSQGEQYFGPGTRLTVT.

The gene calls are TRBV7-2 and TRBJ2-5, with a tentative D call TRBD1 (7 bases). The V end lost 1 base, the J end lost 0 bases, and 12 bases lay between the germline ends. The CDR3 runs to 16 residues. CDR1 is SGHTA and CDR2 is FQGNSA in the germline V gene. Written as DNA, the CDR3 is TGTGCCAGCAGCTTAGTAGGGGGCGGGAACCAAGAGACCCAGTACTTC. This encodes CASSLVGGGNQETQYF.

CDR3 amino acids: CASSLIPTGGYTF. CDR3 DNA sequence: TGCGCCAGCAGCTTGATCCCGACTGGCGGCTACACCTTC. The rearrangement joins TRBV5-1 to TRBJ1-2; D is uncertain. From germline, CDR1 is SGHRS and CDR2 YFSETQ. This CDR3 has 13 amino acids. V gave up 1 base and J gave up 8 bases, with 12 bases separating them.

V usage is TRBV2 and J usage is TRBJ1-4; D gene uncertain. Deletions cut 6 bases from V and 2 bases from J, with 10 bases between. This CDR3 has 14 amino acids. Germline assignment: CDR1 SNHLY and CDR2 FYNNEI. CDR3 amino acids: CASSLRRTNEKLFF. The CDR3 DNA is TGTGCCAGCAGCCTAAGGAGGACTAATGAAAAACTGTTTTTT.

This rearrangement joins TRBV7-3 to TRBJ1-1; no clear D. V was shortened by 4 bases and J by 7 bases, with 10 bases between the two germline ends. The length of the CDR3 is 12 residues. CDR1 and CDR2 (germline): SGHTA, FQGTGA. The CDR3 DNA reads as TGTGCCAGCAGCTCAACGACGGGTGAAGCTTTCTTT. Residues: CASSSTTGEAFF.

This clone was seen a single time. The rearrangement uses TRBV4-1 and TRBJ1-5; D ambiguous. CDR1 and CDR2 from the germline V gene are MGHRA and YSYEKL. V was trimmed by 1 base and J by 9 bases, leaving 19 bases between them. The CDR3 consists of 16 residues. The DNA of the CDR3 is TGCGCCAGCAGCCAAGTCCTGACGGTCGGAGGCTCGCCCCAGCATTTT. Its protein is CASSQVLTVGGSPQHF.

The rearrangement uses TRBV18 and TRBJ1-2, with D possibly TRBD1 on 6 matching bases. Germline CDR1 KGHSH, CDR2 LQKENI. The V gene lost 3 bases and the J gene lost 6 bases, with 17 bases spanning the gap. The CDR3 extends over 15 amino acids. This chain's CDR3 is CASSPLYGGGDGYTF. CDR3 coding DNA: TGTGCCAGCTCACCCCTCTACGGGGGGGGCGATGGCTACACCTTC.

V is TRBV5-1 and J is TRBJ2-3; TRBD1 matches at 7 bases. Trimming removed 2 bases from V and 7 bases from J; junction bases left unmatched: 10. The CDR3 is made up of 15 amino acids. Germline-derived CDR1 and CDR2 are SGHRS and YFSETQ. The CDR3 region is CASSFLLPDRNTQYF. The CDR3 nucleotides read TGCGCCAGCAGCTTTCTTCTCCCGGACAGGAATACGCAGTATTTT.

The rearrangement uses TRBV4-3 and TRBJ2-2; weak D call: TRBD2 (6 bases). Trimming took 0 bases from V and 1 from J, leaving 9 bases between them. The CDR3 extends over 16 amino acids. Per the germline V gene, CDR1 is LGHNA and CDR2 is YSLEER. CDR3 sequence reads: CASSQDPAGNTGELFF. The CDR3, as DNA: TGCGCCAGCAGCCAAGATCCAGCGGGGAACACCGGGGAGCTGTTTTTT.

J is TRBJ2-3 and V is TRBV9; TRBD2 matches 11 bases. Germline V gives CDR1 SGDLS, CDR2 YYNGEE. This CDR3 has 20 residues. Trimming took 0 bases from V and 5 from J; bases not matched to a gene: 17. CDR3 protein: CASSVDWLAGGPFQGDTQYF. The CDR3 nucleotides are TGTGCCAGCAGCGTAGATTGGTTAGCGGGAGGGCCGTTTCAGGGAGATACGCAGTATTTT. The whole variable domain, remainder taken from reference TRBV9 and TRBJ2-3, is DSGVTQTPKHLITATGQRVTLRCSPRSGDLSVYWYQQSLDQGLQFLIQYYNGEERAKGNILERFSAQQFPDLHSELNLSSLELGDSALYFCASSVDWLAGGPFQGDTQYFGPGTRLTVL.

On this clone itself: Different DNA sequences within this sample yield the same CDR3. J is TRBJ1-5 and V is TRBV7-8; D might be TRBD1 (5 bases). CDR3 length: 14 amino acids. Germline values: CDR1 SGHVS, CDR2 FQNEAQ. V was trimmed by 1 base and J by 5 bases, leaving 9 bases between them. As DNA, the CDR3 is TGTGCCAGCAGCTTAGGGGGGAGGGATCAGCCCCAGCATTTT. This encodes CASSLGGRDQPQHF.

Here the CDR3 DNA reads TGTGCCAGCAACCCCCTCTCGACAGCCTATAACACTGAAGCTTTCTTT. Residues: CASNPLSTAYNTEAFF. The J gene is TRBJ1-1, the V gene TRBV7-2, with a weak D call TRBD1 (5 bases). The CDR3 is 16 residues long. The germline V gene has CDR1 SGHTA and CDR2 FQGNSA. Trimming pared 7 bases from V and 2 bases from J, leaving 20 bases between.

The chain links TRBV19 to TRBJ1-5; possible D gene TRBD1, 6 bases. Germline lookup yields CDR1 LNHDA and CDR2 SQIVND (reference sequence). The CDR3 length is 17 residues. Trimming took 6 bases from V and 2 from J, leaving 20 bases between them. CDR3 protein: CASRAVDSIGGNQPQHF. The CDR3 DNA sequence: TGTGCCAGTAGGGCGGTGGACAGTATAGGCGGCAATCAGCCCCAGCATTTT.

V usage is TRBV2 and J usage is TRBJ1-1; D may be TRBD1 (6 bases). V was trimmed by 8 bases and J by 4 bases, leaving 17 bases between them. Looked up from germline, CDR1 is SNHLY and CDR2 is FYNNEI. The CDR3 is 14 amino acids. The CDR3 loop reads CASEGPQGRTEAFF. The DNA for the CDR3 is TGTGCCAGCGAGGGCCCGCAGGGGCGCACTGAAGCTTTCTTT.

This clone has only one observation. The rearrangement links TRBV24-1 to TRBJ2-7, with TRBD1 as a possible D gene (6 bases). The CDR3 length is 16 residues. Germline lookup yields CDR1 KGHDR and CDR2 SFDVKD. Trimming took 6 bases from V and 0 from J, leaving 17 bases between them. The CDR3 sequence: CATSFCTGRFSYEQYF. In DNA, the CDR3 is TGTGCCACCAGTTTTTGTACAGGGCGTTTCTCCTACGAGCAGTACTTC.

This sequence joins TRBV5-1 and TRBJ1-1; tentative D call: TRBD1 (6 bases). Germline CDR1 SGHRS, CDR2 YFSETQ. The CDR3 consists of 13 residues. Trimming left V 7 bases short and J 1 base short, with 11 bases between. CDR3 region: CASADSSNTEAFF. CDR3 coding DNA: TGCGCCAGCGCGGACAGCTCGAACACTGAAGCTTTCTTT.